These T cell receptor beta chains were read from a single sample in a study of T cell changes during pregnancy in multiple sclerosis. Some clones are missing from TCRdb's copy, which holds only in-frame ones; the method was immunoSEQ multiplex PCR. The data hold approximately 30,000 clones, with around nine tenths observed a single time. The specimen comprised CD8+ T cells from peripheral blood mononuclear cells, sampled in the first trimester of pregnancy. The receptors here all came from a female donor with multiple sclerosis, enrolled in a pregnancy study. CDR3s include the opening cysteine and the closing phenylalanine or tryptophan. A D gene is named only where the DNA matches it firmly.

TRBJ2-1,TRBD2,TRBV27,TGTGCCAGCAGGGGGCCGCTAGCGGGAGCGGGCGATGAGCAGTTCTTC,CASRGPLAGAGDEQFF
TRBJ1-3,TRBD1,TRBV7-6,TGTGCCAGCAGCCAAGGGACAGTTGATGGAAACACCATATATTTT,CASSQGTVDGNTIYF
TRBJ2-2,NA,TRBV10-3,TGTGCCATTGAGGACAGACTGAACACCGGGGAGCTGTTTTTT,CAIEDRLNTGELFF
TRBJ2-5,NA,TRBV15,TGTGCCACCAGCGCTCGGACAGAAGCTTTTGAGACCCAGTACTTC,CATSARTEAFETQYF
TRBJ2-7,TRBD2,TRBV27,TGTGCCAGCAGTTGGACTAGCGGGAGTGGGTACGAGCAGTACTTC,CASSWTSGSGYEQYF
TRBJ1-1,NA,TRBV5-5,TGTGCCAGCAGCTTGGGACAGATGAACACTGAAGCTTTCTTT,CASSLGQMNTEAFF
TRBJ2-1,NA,TRBV11-3,TGTGCCAGCAGCCCGGACTCAAACTTCAATGAGCAGTTCTTC,CASSPDSNFNEQFF
TRBJ2-1,NA,TRBV28,TGTGCCAGCAGTCTAGTAGACAGGCGAAATGAGCAGTTCTTC,CASSLVDRRNEQFF
TRBJ2-1,TRBD1,TRBV18,TGTGCCAGCTCACCTTCCGGGACAGGGGGCTACAATGAGCAGTTCTTC,CASSPSGTGGYNEQFF
TRBJ2-3,NA,TRBV9,TGTGCCAGCAGCGTAGCTCGGGGTGGAACAGATACGCAGTATTTT,CASSVARGGTDTQYF
TRBJ1-3,NA,TRBV9,TGTGCCAGCAGAGAAGGGGATTCTGGAAACACCATATATTTT,CASREGDSGNTIYF
TRBJ2-1,NA,TRBV6-5,TGTGCCAGCACAGCGTACGGAGAGCAGTTCTTC,CASTAYGEQFF
TRBJ1-5,TRBD1,TRBV27,TGTGCCAGCAGTCTCAGGACAGGGAGCAATCAGCCCCAGCATTTT,CASSLRTGSNQPQHF
TRBJ1-2,NA,TRBV9,TGTGCCAGCAGCTCTCAGGCTTCACACACCTTC,CASSSQASHTF
TRBJ1-1,NA,TRBV27,TGTGCCAGCAGGCGTGGAGGACTGAACACTGAAGCTTTCTTT,CASRRGGLNTEAFF
TRBJ2-7,NA,TRBV5-1,TGCGCCAGCAGCTTGGCCGGGATCCGCGACGAGCAGTACTTC,CASSLAGIRDEQYF
TRBJ2-3,TRBD2,TRBV18,TGTGCCAGCTCACCCGGGACTAGCGGGAGCGGGTACGCAGATACGCAGTATTTT,CASSPGTSGSGYADTQYF
TRBJ2-1,NA,TRBV27,TGTGCCAGCAGTTTTTCAGCAGGTAACAATGAGCAGTTCTTC,CASSFSAGNNEQFF
TRBJ2-7,NA,TRBV5-6,TGTGCCAGCAGCTTCGCTGGGGTCCAGGGTCCATACGAGCAGTACTTC,CASSFAGVQGPYEQYF
TRBJ2-7,NA,TRBV5-4,TGTGCCAGCAGCACCCCGGTGTCGAGCTCCTACGAGCAGTACTTC,CASSTPVSSSYEQYF
TRBJ2-7,TRBD2,TRBV7-9,TGTGCCAGCAGCGGAGGGACTAGCGGGAGCTACGAGCAGTACTTC,CASSGGTSGSYEQYF